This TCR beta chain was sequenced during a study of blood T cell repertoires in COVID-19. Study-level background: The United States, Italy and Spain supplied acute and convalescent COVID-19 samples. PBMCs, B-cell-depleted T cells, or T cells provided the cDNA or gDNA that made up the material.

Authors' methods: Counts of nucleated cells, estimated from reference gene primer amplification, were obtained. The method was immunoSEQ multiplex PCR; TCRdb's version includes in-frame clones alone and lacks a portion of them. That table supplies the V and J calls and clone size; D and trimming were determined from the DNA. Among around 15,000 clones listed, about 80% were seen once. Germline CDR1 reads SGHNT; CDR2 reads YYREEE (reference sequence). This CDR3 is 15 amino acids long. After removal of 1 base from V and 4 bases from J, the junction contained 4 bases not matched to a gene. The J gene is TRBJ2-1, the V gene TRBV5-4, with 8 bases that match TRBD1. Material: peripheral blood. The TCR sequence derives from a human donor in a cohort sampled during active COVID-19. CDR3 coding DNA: TGTGCCAGCAGCTTGTACCGGGACAGGTACAATGAGCAGTTCTTC. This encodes CASSLYRDRYNEQFF.